These T cell receptor beta chains were read from a single sample in a study of metastatic and nonmetastatic thyroid tumors. TCRdb re-called the PCR reads via MiXCR. The table has about 11,000 clones, almost 30% seen once. The sequenced sample was tumor tissue. The receptors come from a female donor with papillary thyroid cancer or a benign thyroid nodule (not recorded which). Some clones in this sample may be carry-over from other donors' samples. Each CDR3 is given with its conserved first and last residue. The order of the fields is D gene, clone size, V gene, J gene, CDR3 DNA, CDR3 protein. A D gene is named only where the DNA matches it firmly. Part of the rows lack a size; the others show once, few, many or a class for expanded clones.

>NA|medium-sized|TRBV7-2|TRBJ1-5
TGTGCCAGCAGCTTGGACGGCAGCCTTTTTTCAGCCCAGCATTTT
CASSLDGSLFSAQHF
>NA|NA|TRBV7-9|TRBJ1-2
TGTGCCAGCAGCTTAGCTGAGAGGGACTTATATGGCTACACCTTC
CASSLAERDLYGYTF
>TRBD2|once|TRBV7-9|TRBJ2-2
TGTGCCAGCAGCTTGCTATCGGGAGGCGCCGGGGAGCTGTTTTTT
CASSLLSGGAGELFF
>NA|few|TRBV7-9|TRBJ1-6
TGTGCCAGCAGCTTGGCAGCAAGGGGTTCACCCCTCCACTTT
CASSLAARGSPLHF
>NA|NA|TRBV25-1|TRBJ2-1
TGTGCCAGCAGTGGCGGGCCTAATGAGCAGTTCTTC
CASSGGPNEQFF
>NA|many|TRBV14|TRBJ2-7
TGTGCCAGCAGCCACTATCCGGTAGGGGTTCGGTCCTACGAACAGTACTTC
CASSHYPVGVRSYEQYF
>NA|NA|TRBV18|TRBJ1-5
TGTGCCAGCTCACCTACCGTTTCGGAGCCCCAGCATTTT
CASSPTVSEPQHF
>NA|NA|TRBV5-1|TRBJ2-1
TGCGCCAGCAGCTTGGGAGGGGGAGACGAGCAGTTCTTC
CASSLGGGDEQFF
>NA|medium-sized|TRBV20-1|TRBJ1-2
TGCAGTGCTAGATACGGAGATAACTATGGCTACACCTTC
CSARYGDNYGYTF
>TRBD1|many|TRBV20-1|TRBJ2-4
TGCAGTGCTAGTAATGTTGGACAGGGGGGAGCCCTAGCCAAAAACATTCAGTACTTC
CSASNVGQGGALAKNIQYF
>TRBD1|once|TRBV7-2|TRBJ1-3
TGTGCCAGCAGCTTCGGGACAGGGAAAGGAAACACCATATATTTT
CASSFGTGKGNTIYF
>NA|many|TRBV7-9|TRBJ2-1
TGTGCCAGCAGCTTTCACAGGGAGAATGAGCAGTTCTTC
CASSFHRENEQFF
>NA|many|TRBV19|TRBJ1-4
TGTGCCAGTAGTATGTCGACAGGAGGGCGTGAAAAACTGTTTTTT
CASSMSTGGREKLFF
>TRBD2|NA|TRBV5-4|TRBJ2-7
TGTGCCAGCAGCTGGGCGGGGGTTGAGAACGAGCAGTACTTC
CASSWAGVENEQYF
>NA|many|TRBV9|TRBJ2-1
TGTGCCAGCAGCGTAGGGGTGGGGTTGGATGAGCAGTTCTTC
CASSVGVGLDEQFF
>NA|NA|TRBV18|TRBJ1-6
TGTGCCAGCTCACCGACAGCACTTGACTATAATTCACCCCTCCACTTT
CASSPTALDYNSPLHF
>NA|few|TRBV6-1|TRBJ2-4
TGTGCCAGTGGGGTAGATCGGGCCAAAAACATTCAGTACTTC
CASGVDRAKNIQYF
>NA|NA|TRBV10-3|TRBJ2-7
TGTGCCATCAGAGTACTAGAGACGGAGGACGAGCAGTACTTC
CAIRVLETEDEQYF
>NA|NA|TRBV12-3/TRBV12-4|TRBJ2-7
TGTGCCAGCAGTTGGGGTATCGAAGCTTACGAGCAGTACTTC
CASSWGIEAYEQYF
>TRBD2|few|TRBV6-1|TRBJ2-7
TGTGCCAGCAGTATCGGACTAGCGGGACTCTCCTACGAGCAGTACTTC
CASSIGLAGLSYEQYF
>TRBD2|NA|TRBV9|TRBJ2-1
TGTGCCAGCAGCGTAGGAGGGGGACGTACTAGCGGCAGCTCCTACAATGAGCAGTTCTTC
CASSVGGGRTSGSSYNEQFF
>NA|medium-sized|TRBV7-3|TRBJ1-1
TGTGCCAGCAGCTTATCCCTGAACACTGAAGCTTTCTTT
CASSLSLNTEAFF
>NA|NA|TRBV27|TRBJ2-1
TGTGCCAGCAGGGGGGCAGGGTCGGGCAATGAGCAGTTCTTC
CASRGAGSGNEQFF
>TRBD1|NA|TRBV28|TRBJ2-5
TGTGCCAGCATCCTTGGACAGGGGGTCGGGGAGACCCAGTACTTC
CASILGQGVGETQYF